In its sample, the clone carrying this T cell receptor beta chain was seen many times. The data belong to a study of T-cell memory formation after mild COVID-19. This CDR3 spans 15 amino acids. With 5 bases clipped from V and 4 bases from J, the junction kept 4 bases outside the gene matches. Per germline, CDR1 LNHDA and CDR2 SQIVND (reference sequence). TCRdb redid the calling of the 5' RACE reads with MiXCR, one entry per CDR3 protein. The data show around 90,000 distinct CDR3 sequences, with around 15% seen just once and approximately 39% held by the top ten. The receptor was derived from a man between 18 and 29 years old who had mild COVID-19 (a few samples of this study predate the infection). Cell type and time point are not known. The chain combines TRBV19 with TRBJ2-1; 11 bases line up with TRBD2. Sequencing used PBMCs or a T cell subset sorted from them (not recorded which). CDR3 sequence reads: CASSQTSGDYNEQFF. The CDR3 DNA reads TGTGCCAGTAGTCAGACTAGCGGGGATTACAATGAGCAGTTCTTC. The whole variable domain, remainder taken from reference TRBV19 and TRBJ2-1, is DGGITQSPKYLFRKEGQNVTLSCEQNLNHDAMYWYRQDPGQGLRLIYYSQIVNDFQKGDIAEGYSVSREKKESFPLTVTSAQKNPTAFYLCASSQTSGDYNEQFFGPGTRLTVL.